The clone carrying this T cell receptor beta chain showed up just a few times. Trimming cost V 0 bases and J 3 bases; bases outside gene matches: 5. The CDR3 totals 17 residues. From germline, CDR1 is SGDLS and CDR2 YYNGEE. This record comes from a study of molecular identifiers for immune sequencing clone quantification. Whole-study context: Replicates split RNA from approximately 22,000 or 94,000 naive CD8 cells five ways, and the researchers sequenced four portions.

Methods described previously were used for bulk TCR libraries, and listed TCR primers were applied. TCRdb re-analysed the PCR reads in MiXCR, keeping a single row per CDR3 protein. The sample lists just under 650,000 distinct CDR3 sequences, about 20% seen once, with around 0.86% in the top ten. The origin of this receptor is a human donor in good health. Some libraries in this study had Jurkat cell RNA spiked in. This chain uses TRBV9 with TRBJ2-3; 12 bases map to TRBD1. The sample taken for sequencing was naive CD8+ T cells from blood, with Jurkat cell RNA spiked in. Documented subset: FACS-sorted CD8+CD4-CCR7+CD45RA+ naive T cells. CDR3 residues: CASSVEGTGGFTDTQYF. Here the CDR3 DNA reads TGTGCCAGCAGCGTAGAAGGGACAGGGGGCTTTACAGATACGCAGTATTTT.